The 19 T cell receptor beta chains below all came from one sample that was sequenced in a study of cytomegalovirus exposure and HLA in healthy donors. PCR amplification relied on 60 Vbeta primers (plus 13 Jbeta primers). Profiled with immunoSEQ multiplex PCR; TCRdb holds only in-frame clones, not every one. Here the sample spans more than 150,000 clones, around 82% being singletons. Specimen: PBMCs. The receptors shown here come from a woman aged 25 to 39 in good health and CMV-seropositive.

The chain has TRBV18 and TRBJ2-7; 10 bases line up with TRBD1. The germline gives CDR1 KGHSH, CDR2 LQKENI. Trimming took 0 bases from V and 5 from J; bases not matched to a gene: 4. CDR3 length equals 15 residues. CDR3 region: CASSPPGQGYHEQYF. The CDR3, as DNA: TGTGCCAGCTCACCACCGGGACAGGGGTACCACGAGCAGTACTTC.

CDR3 in amino acids: CASSVRQESPLHF. CDR3 DNA: TGTGCCAGCAGCGTGAGACAGGAATCACCCCTCCACTTT. The chain links TRBV9 to TRBJ1-6; possibly TRBD1 for D (6 bases). The ends were cut back, 2 bases at V and 10 bases at J, with 10 bases in the middle. Looked up from germline, CDR1 is SGDLS and CDR2 is YYNGEE. The CDR3 covers 13 residues.

This clone was recorded once. The rearrangement uses TRBV9 and TRBJ1-2, with 10 bases matching TRBD1. The CDR3 runs 15 residues. Looked up from germline, CDR1 is SGDLS and CDR2 is YYNGEE. The junction had 10 bases not matched to a gene; V was cut back by 3 bases and J by 8 bases. The CDR3 protein is CASSGTGGYLGGYTF. DNA of the CDR3: TGTGCCAGCAGCGGGACAGGGGGTTATTTAGGCGGCTACACCTTC.

The CDR3 nucleotides read TGCGCCAGCAGCTTGGGACTAGCGGGGGACCTGACTTACGAGCAGTACTTC. Residues: CASSLGLAGDLTYEQYF. The rearrangement joins TRBV5-1 to TRBJ2-7, with 12 bases identical to TRBD2. This CDR3 is built from 17 residues. The V gene's germline CDR1 is SGHRS and CDR2 YFSETQ. After removal of 0 bases from V and 4 bases from J, the junction contained 8 bases not matched to a gene.

This chain uses TRBV6-5 with TRBJ1-2; 7 bases map to TRBD1. The junction had 5 bases not matched to a gene; V was cut back by 6 bases and J by 4 bases. From germline, CDR1 is MNHEY and CDR2 SVGAGI. This CDR3 spans 13 amino acids. Written as DNA, the CDR3 is TGTGCCAGCAGACGACAGGGAGCCTATGGCTACACCTTC. This codes for CASRRQGAYGYTF.

A few counts support this clone. This chain joins TRBV2 and TRBJ2-7; maybe TRBD2 (5 bases). This CDR3 is built from 13 residues. Trimming stripped 4 bases from V and 2 bases from J, with 9 bases between. Germline V gene lookup returns CDR1 SNHLY and CDR2 FYNNEI. The CDR3: CASSGSGAYEQYF. As DNA, the CDR3 is TGTGCCAGCAGTGGGTCCGGGGCCTACGAGCAGTACTTC.

V and J are TRBV19 and TRBJ2-2; 9 positions match TRBD1. J gave up 2 bases and V 8 bases, and 6 bases lay outside the gene matches. Germline V gene lookup returns CDR1 LNHDA and CDR2 SQIVND (reference sequence). The CDR3 has 15 residues. The CDR3: CASRRQGVNTGELFF. The CDR3 coding sequence is TGTGCCAGTCGCCGACAGGGGGTTAACACCGGGGAGCTGTTTTTT. Filled out from reference TRBV19 and TRBJ2-2, the complete variable domain reads DGGITQSPKYLFRKEGQNVTLSCEQNLNHDAMYWYRQDPGQGLRLIYYSQIVNDFQKGDIAEGYSVSREKKESFPLTVTSAQKNPTAFYLCASRRQGVNTGELFFGEGSRLTVL.

This clone was seen only a few times. The gene calls are TRBV9 and TRBJ2-7; TRBD1 agrees at 11 bases. The V segment lost 3 bases and the J segment 6 bases; nucleotides outside the gene matches: 5. Germline CDR1 SGDLS, CDR2 YYNGEE. This CDR3 contains 14 residues. CDR3 in amino acids: CASSARTGGAEQYF. The CDR3 DNA follows: TGTGCCAGCAGCGCCAGGACAGGGGGCGCCGAGCAGTACTTC.

This chain links TRBV6-1 with TRBJ2-5; D may be TRBD1 (6 bases). Germline-derived CDR1 and CDR2 are MNHNS and SASEGT. The CDR3 length is 11 residues. The CDR3 sequence: CGGGSGETQYF. The CDR3 nucleotides read TGTGGTGGGGGCAGTGGAGAGACCCAGTACTTC.

V and J are TRBV11-3 and TRBJ2-3, with 9 bases aligning to TRBD2. After removal of 4 bases from V and 1 base from J, the junction contained 9 bases not matched to a gene. CDR3 length: 17 residues. Germline V gene sequence: CDR1 SGHNT, CDR2 YENEEA. Here the CDR3 DNA reads TGTGCCAGCAGCTCCCAGCGGGGGGCTAGGGGCACAGATACGCAGTATTTT. It translates to CASSSQRGARGTDTQYF.

This rearrangement joins TRBV5-1 to TRBJ2-3, with unresolved D. Germline CDR1 reads SGHRS; CDR2 reads YFSETQ. The CDR3 is 16 amino acids. Trimming left V 0 bases short and J 2 bases short, with 13 bases between. The CDR3, as DNA: TGCGCCAGCAGCTTGGCAAGTCGGTCTAACACAGATACGCAGTATTTT. Its translation is CASSLASRSNTDTQYF.

The chain couples TRBV4-1 to TRBJ2-7; D gene ambiguous. This CDR3 region has 15 residues. V lost 0 bases to trimming and J lost 3 bases, with 12 bases between them. CDR1 MGHRA and CDR2 YSYEKL come from the germline V gene. For the CDR3, the DNA is TGCGCCAGCAGCCAAGATTTACCGGTTTTCTACGAGCAGTACTTC. As protein: CASSQDLPVFYEQYF.

V and J are TRBV4-1 and TRBJ2-7, with 7 nucleotides matching TRBD2. The V segment lost 2 bases and the J segment 3 bases; nucleotides outside the gene matches: 7. The CDR3 contains 15 residues. Germline V gene lookup returns CDR1 MGHRA and CDR2 YSYEKL. DNA for the CDR3: TGCGCCAGCAGCCAACGGAGCGGGGCCCTCTACGAGCAGTACTTC. It yields the protein CASSQRSGALYEQYF.

In the case of this clone: Mismatch with germline at one junction end may stem from a read error. V is TRBV5-4 and J is TRBJ2-7, with 9 bases matching TRBD2. The CDR3 covers 16 residues. CDR1 is SGHNT and CDR2 is YYREEE in the germline V gene (reference sequence). The CDR3 nucleotides read TGCGCCAGCAGCCAAGAAGGGGGTAGCGGGGGATACGAGCAGTACTTC. It is translated as CASSQEGGSGGYEQYF. Full variable domain (outside the CDR3, taken from reference TRBV5-4 and TRBJ2-7): ETGVTQSPTHLIKTRGQQVTLRCSSQSGHNTVSWYQQALGQGPQFIFQYYREEENGRGNFPPRFSGLQFPNYSSELNVNALELDDSALYLCASSQEGGSGGYEQYFGPGTRLTVT.

The chain joins TRBV5-5 to TRBJ2-7; 8 nucleotides align to TRBD1. This CDR3 is 16 amino acids long. The germline gives CDR1 SGHKS, CDR2 YYEKEE (reference sequence). V shed 1 base and J 7 bases; nucleotides not matched to a gene: 13. The CDR3 sequence: CASSLMTGAFSTEQYF. CDR3 DNA: TGTGCCAGCAGCTTGATGACAGGGGCCTTCAGTACGGAGCAGTACTTC.

This chain uses TRBV7-9 with TRBJ2-3, with 9 bases matching TRBD2. V lost 5 bases to trimming and J lost 2 bases; unmatched junction nucleotides: 8. The CDR3 loop spans 16 amino acids. The germline V gene encodes CDR1 SEHNR and CDR2 FQNEAQ (reference sequence). CDR3 DNA sequence: TGTGCCAGCAGCAGGCGGGGGGGCCTTACCACAGATACGCAGTATTTT. Its translation is CASSRRGGLTTDTQYF.

The chain carries TRBV7-9 and TRBJ2-7, with TRBD1 identical over 12 bases. Trimming cost V 5 bases and J 9 bases; bases outside gene matches: 8. The CDR3 covers 14 residues. Per the germline V gene, CDR1 is SEHNR and CDR2 is FQNEAQ (reference sequence). The chain's CDR3 is CASSPGTGGIVQYF. CDR3 DNA: TGTGCCAGCAGCCCCGGGACAGGGGGCATTGTGCAGTACTTC.

The rearrangement links TRBV11-3 to TRBJ2-5, with TRBD2 identical over 7 bases. CDR3 size: 14 residues. V was clipped by 2 bases and J by 6 bases; unmatched bases: 6. Germline CDR1 reads SGHNT; CDR2 reads YENEEA. CDR3 in amino acids: CASSLLGGVKTQYF. DNA of the CDR3: TGTGCCAGCAGCTTACTGGGGGGGGTGAAGACCCAGTACTTC.

The chain joins TRBV5-4 to TRBJ2-7, with 7 bases lining up with TRBD2. Per the germline V gene, CDR1 is SGHNT and CDR2 is YYREEE (reference sequence). After removal of 3 bases from V and 0 bases from J, the junction contained 3 bases not matched to a gene. CDR3 size: 14 residues. This chain's CDR3 is CASSSQRDSYEQYF. CDR3 bases: TGTGCCAGCAGCTCCCAGCGGGACTCCTACGAGCAGTACTTC.